This TCR beta chain derives from a study of T-cell reconstitution after alpha-beta-depleted transplantation in children. Notes on the study in general: Recipient T cells and thymic progenitors that survived were the source of the high TCRbeta diversity seen at day 60 in some patients. After transplant, at about two months, alpha-beta T cells were reportedly derived from several hundred expanded graft clones. Among T cells one year after transplant, newly produced cells accounted for most counts and diversity.

This clonotype was seen at least ten times. Its target is unknown. Construction of the TCRbeta library involved unique molecular identifiers. TCRdb fed the PCR reads into MiXCR, producing one record per CDR3 protein. Of 330,000 or so distinct CDR3 sequences listed, roughly 7.8% are singletons. In germline, CDR1 is SQVTM, CDR2 ANQGSEA. This CDR3 has 19 amino acids. The V and J ends lost 0 bases and 3 bases, in that order; junction bases with no gene match: 15. The chain couples TRBV29-1 to TRBJ2-2, with 8 nucleotides matching TRBD1. The sequence was obtained from a female patient aged 2 to 10 who had a stem cell transplant for Fanconi anemia, so the T cells may come from the graft donor. Specimen: peripheral blood, collected 360 days after TCRalphabeta/CD19-depleted stem cell transplant. The CDR3 is CSVEDPSGQGGSDTGELFF. Here the CDR3 DNA reads TGCAGCGTTGAAGATCCTTCCGGACAGGGAGGTTCGGACACCGGGGAGCTGTTTTTT.